This TCR beta chain emerged from a study of patients and donors after allogeneic stem cell transplantation. Germline CDR1 reads ENHRY; CDR2 reads SYGVKD. The CDR3 is 15 amino acids. V was trimmed by 2 bases and J by 6 bases, leaving 14 bases between them. A single record per CDR3 protein comes from TCRdb applying MiXCR to the RT-PCR reads. This table has more than 850,000 distinct CDR3 sequences, 15% to 20% appearing once. The table lists this clonotype with many counts. The sequence was collected from a human donor who was either an allogeneic HSCT recipient or a stem cell or donor lymphocyte infusion donor (not recorded which). It is not recorded whose cells these are; they may come from a transplant donor. Input material: blood, either unsorted or a sorted T cell fraction (not recorded which). The chain links TRBV10-3 to TRBJ1-5; D remains unclear. In DNA, the CDR3 is TGTGCCATCAGTGAGGATCCCACGGGAGGTCAGCCCCAGCATTTT. Translation gives CAISEDPTGGQPQHF.